Listed below are T cell receptor beta chains from one sample, sequenced in a study of cytomegalovirus exposure and HLA in healthy donors. Measured with immunoSEQ multiplex PCR; TCRdb has only the in-frame clones, and not every one. The table shows 150,000 to 200,000 clones, with roughly 79% occurring only once. Sequencing was performed on PBMCs. These receptors were obtained from a man aged 35 to 55 in good health and CMV-seropositive. Both conserved end residues are part of each CDR3. Fields, in order: CDR3 length, V gene, CDR3 protein.

14 TRBV7-9 CASSSGTSGGEQFF
14 TRBV28 CASTEDRVSYEQYF
15 TRBV15 CATSRDQGWDEKLFF
15 TRBV5-1 CASSLGQGPNQPQHF
13 TRBV19 CASSISPGDTQYF
16 TRBV28 CASSLELADHTGELFF
15 TRBV28 CASSLFVTGRHEQYF
13 TRBV7-2 CASSLALEAPQHF
15 TRBV6-1 CASSEAEGAGTEAFF
16 TRBV7-8 CASSLVQGAPNYGYTF
13 TRBV5-4 CASSFRQQETQYF
17 TRBV19 CASSIDTGLAGADTQYF
14 TRBV9 CASSVSGHTDTQYF
16 TRBV6-1 CASSEISGRGTDTQYF
15 TRBV10-3 CAIRSPESLTDTQYF
13 TRBV12-5 CASGLVQGTEAFF
16 TRBV19 CASSTGQEAHNYGYTF
15 TRBV6-1 CASRSGQGAKNSQYF
16 TRBV28 CASTTSGGGNYNEQFF
15 TRBV10-3 CAISDTGVAGNTIYF
14 TRBV28 CASSPGQAQETQYF
14 TRBV28 CASSPSHNADTQYF
13 TRBV5-1 CASSISDSYEQYF
16 TRBV5-6 CASSPRDWAANYGYTF
16 TRBV6-5 CASSYSLAGVAYEQYF
16 TRBV5-1 CASSPGTSGPTDTQYF
15 TRBV7-9 CASSLVQGASDTQYF
19 TRBV9 CASSVDELAGGASTDTQYF
18 TRBV9 CASSDPQGQSRSGNTIYF
13 TRBV13 CASSLNRAGPQHF
15 TRBV19 CASSSPGQGFYEQYF
14 TRBV9 CASSTGLAVNIQYF
16 TRBV12-5 CASGLVGGQGNYGYTF
14 TRBV2 CASSRDRGSYEQYF
15 TRBV7-2 CASTPPGGRSQPQHF
12 TRBV2 CASRATYNEQFF
13 TRBV28 CASSLTASPGYTF
13 TRBV27 CASRDTPNTEAFF
16 TRBV28 CASSSSGAAGANVLTF
17 TRBV7-9 CASSSPLGLAGVREQFF
14 TRBV5-1 CASRTGPTNEKLFF
12 TRBV29-1 CSVASGMETQYF
17 TRBV5-1 CASSLDLPGQGPYEQYF
15 TRBV28 CASSLRTGDTDTQYF
16 TRBV28 CASSLGSSSSYNEQFF
17 TRBV6-1 CASSEALGGDSYNEQFF
15 TRBV9 CASSVVEVGNGGLFF